This T cell receptor (beta chain) came from a study of regulatory T cells in long-lasting Graves disease. The sample's time point: newly diagnosed GD, antithyroid drugs for less than 3 months. There was RNA extracted from PBMCs, and the TCR library was made from it. Arm-PCR of CDR3 regions and iRepertoire HTBI primers were the basis on which TCR beta libraries were built. Via MiXCR, TCRdb re-called the multiplex PCR reads, giving one row per CDR3 protein. The sample consists of 450,000 to 700,000 distinct CDR3 sequences, roughly 13% of them appearing once. The CDR3 spans 15 residues. V shed 5 bases, J shed 5 bases, and the junction held 7 bases outside the gene matches. Germline CDR1 and CDR2: MNHNS and SASEGT. A further study also used this sample, focusing on T cells in Graves' hyperthyroidism and ophthalmopathy. From that second work: Among the patients, aged 18 to 65, hyperthyroidism was newly diagnosed and had lasted under 2 months. HTBI primers were the set used in a first-round RT-PCR of the TCR CDR3. Ophthalmopathy was told apart from stable hyperthyroidism by a 13 V-J model.

This specimen consisted of peripheral blood mononuclear cells (PBMCs), obtained at new diagnosis, from a patient treated with antithyroid drugs. The sequence derives from a man aged 25-40 years with Graves disease. The chain couples TRBV6-1 to TRBJ2-1; 9 positions agree with TRBD2. CDR3 nucleotides: TGTGCCAGCAGTCCGACTAGCGGAGCAAACAATGAGCAGTTCTTC. As protein: CASSPTSGANNEQFF.